These T cell receptor beta chains were read from a single sample in a study of cytotoxic CD8 clonotypes in ibrutinib-treated CLL. TCRdb's table, derived via immunoSEQ multiplex PCR, lists solely in-frame clones and lacks some. Among about 84,000 clones, about 86% were seen once, and the ten largest hold around 5%. Sequences were derived from PBMCs, sampled before ibrutinib treatment. The receptors here all came from a human donor with chronic lymphocytic leukemia. CDR3s include the opening cysteine and the closing phenylalanine or tryptophan.

CDR3aa: CASSPPGLAGETQYF
v_gene: TRBV5-4
j_gene: TRBJ2-5

CDR3aa: CASSQGTGTQPQHF
v_gene: TRBV18
j_gene: TRBJ1-5

CDR3aa: CASSFADKGTEAFF
v_gene: TRBV7-9
j_gene: TRBJ1-1

CDR3aa: CSGTGNAYEQYF
v_gene: TRBV29-1
j_gene: TRBJ2-7

CDR3aa: CSVATDFGLGAFF
v_gene: TRBV29-1
j_gene: TRBJ1-1

CDR3aa: CASSFSGANVLTF
v_gene: TRBV27
j_gene: TRBJ2-6

CDR3aa: CASSLFTENTEAFF
v_gene: TRBV14
j_gene: TRBJ1-1

CDR3aa: CAISVGAGWTEAFF
v_gene: TRBV10-3
j_gene: TRBJ1-1

CDR3aa: CASRDRGGYNEQFF
v_gene: TRBV6-5
j_gene: TRBJ2-1

CDR3aa: CASSKEGQVYEQYF
v_gene: TRBV9
j_gene: TRBJ2-7

CDR3aa: CASSLQADTWKNYGYTF
v_gene: TRBV27
j_gene: TRBJ1-2

CDR3aa: CASSLEAGEGRTEAFF
v_gene: TRBV5-4
j_gene: TRBJ1-1

CDR3aa: CASSLNLAGGSDTQYF
v_gene: TRBV27
j_gene: TRBJ2-3

CDR3aa: CASSLRTGGFQPQHF
v_gene: TRBV27
j_gene: TRBJ1-5

CDR3aa: CASNGWDKKTGELFF
v_gene: TRBV19
j_gene: TRBJ2-2

CDR3aa: CASSLYLQGFSYEQYF
v_gene: TRBV11-2
j_gene: TRBJ2-7

CDR3aa: CASSQASGVKGYTF
v_gene: TRBV4-2
j_gene: TRBJ1-2

CDR3aa: CASSLGQTREKLFF
v_gene: TRBV7-9
j_gene: TRBJ1-4

CDR3aa: CASSLNLGPMSGNTIYF
v_gene: TRBV11-1
j_gene: TRBJ1-3

CDR3aa: CSVLQGSSGNTIYF
v_gene: TRBV29-1
j_gene: TRBJ1-3

CDR3aa: CAWSDNYMNTEAFF
v_gene: TRBV30
j_gene: TRBJ1-1

CDR3aa: CASSPRRGYEQYF
v_gene: TRBV7-6
j_gene: TRBJ2-7

CDR3aa: CASSRDRGTYEQYF
v_gene: TRBV14
j_gene: TRBJ2-7

CDR3aa: CASSEPGQANTEAFF
v_gene: TRBV6-1
j_gene: TRBJ1-1

CDR3aa: CASTTTRGRGNEQFF
v_gene: TRBV5-1
j_gene: TRBJ2-1

CDR3aa: CASRTRQGNTEAFF
v_gene: TRBV23-1
j_gene: TRBJ1-1

CDR3aa: CASSFYRDRGQEPREMNEKLFF
v_gene: TRBV7-3
j_gene: TRBJ1-4

CDR3aa: CASREDREIGKLFF
v_gene: TRBV6-6
j_gene: TRBJ1-4

CDR3aa: CASSPGQTNYGYTF
v_gene: TRBV18
j_gene: TRBJ1-2

CDR3aa: CASRSGTANYGYTF
v_gene: TRBV19
j_gene: TRBJ1-2

CDR3aa: CASSLDRDGAAFF
v_gene: TRBV5-6
j_gene: TRBJ1-1

CDR3aa: CSVLGGRGGTDTQYF
v_gene: TRBV29-1
j_gene: TRBJ2-3

CDR3aa: CASSLHVTNYGYTF
v_gene: TRBV9
j_gene: TRBJ1-2

CDR3aa: CASSDPSSYNEQFF
v_gene: TRBV5-1
j_gene: TRBJ2-1

CDR3aa: CASHRAGQANNEQFF
v_gene: TRBV9
j_gene: TRBJ2-1

CDR3aa: CAWIEGGVFTEQFF
v_gene: TRBV30
j_gene: TRBJ2-1

CDR3aa: CASSVSRWGARDTGELFF
v_gene: TRBV9
j_gene: TRBJ2-2

CDR3aa: CASNPTGTGGSTDTQYF
v_gene: TRBV27
j_gene: TRBJ2-3

CDR3aa: CASSEFGLGRGPMGYTF
v_gene: TRBV25-1
j_gene: TRBJ1-2

CDR3aa: CASKVGLAPSPDTQYF
v_gene: TRBV19
j_gene: TRBJ2-3

CDR3aa: CASSDGYNTQYF
v_gene: TRBV10-1
j_gene: TRBJ2-3

CDR3aa: CASSGQGVGGEVIPYAGTDTQYF
v_gene: TRBV18
j_gene: TRBJ2-3

CDR3aa: CASSGGLRNQPQHF
v_gene: TRBV5-8
j_gene: TRBJ1-5

CDR3aa: CAIILAGSSYNEQFF
v_gene: TRBV2
j_gene: TRBJ2-1

CDR3aa: CASSPRRDSYEQYF
v_gene: TRBV18
j_gene: TRBJ2-7

CDR3aa: CASSALRVSNQPQHF
v_gene: TRBV6-5
j_gene: TRBJ1-5

CDR3aa: CASEGTGGLEQFF
v_gene: TRBV5-1
j_gene: TRBJ2-1

CDR3aa: CSVDGAGYPYNEQFF
v_gene: TRBV29-1
j_gene: TRBJ2-1

CDR3aa: CASSLERDELPYEQYF
v_gene: TRBV7-8
j_gene: TRBJ2-7

CDR3aa: CASSVDVQGGHHYEQYF
v_gene: TRBV9
j_gene: TRBJ2-7

CDR3aa: CASLRRQGAYEQYF
v_gene: TRBV6-1
j_gene: TRBJ2-7

CDR3aa: CASSSSGLHNEQFF
v_gene: TRBV7-2
j_gene: TRBJ2-1

CDR3aa: CASRWGQGIRNEQFF
v_gene: TRBV7-3
j_gene: TRBJ2-1

CDR3aa: CASSQELLAGAYEQYF
v_gene: TRBV4-3
j_gene: TRBJ2-7

CDR3aa: CASSPTPGGQGGEQFF
v_gene: TRBV5-1
j_gene: TRBJ2-1

CDR3aa: CSSGKSDTQYF
v_gene: TRBV20-1
j_gene: TRBJ2-3

CDR3aa: CASSKKGGDYTDTQYF
v_gene: TRBV27
j_gene: TRBJ2-3

CDR3aa: CASSPGLAGPNEQFF
v_gene: TRBV7-7
j_gene: TRBJ2-1